The clone carrying this T cell receptor (beta chain) has a single count. Here immunoSEQ multiplex PCR was the method, and the copy in TCRdb shows in-frame clones only, minus some. The data hold around 43,000 clones, with roughly 91% observed a single time. This sample is part of a study of resident and recirculating memory T cells in vitiligo. Germline V CDR1 and CDR2: MNHEY, SMNVEV (reference sequence). The V gene lost 5 bases and the J gene lost 0 bases, with 14 bases spanning the gap. This CDR3 is 16 amino acids long. The sample was blood. The TCR originated in a male donor with vitiligo. The V call is TRBV27, the J call TRBJ1-5, with D unresolved. CDR3 amino acids: CASSPSAGDSNQPQHF. Written as DNA, the CDR3 is TGTGCCAGCAGTCCGTCGGCCGGGGATAGCAATCAGCCCCAGCATTTT.